What follows describes a single T cell receptor (beta chain). This sample was taken from a study of preoperative IRX-2 immunotherapy in early breast cancer. Germline CDR1 is LNHDA and CDR2 is SQIVND (reference sequence). V lost 2 bases, J lost 9 bases, and 9 bases stayed unmatched. The CDR3 is 15 residues long. Treatment denoted: preoperative locoregional IRX-2 cytokine immunotherapy. Samples came from a phase Ib trial of preoperative locoregional IRX-2 cytokine immunotherapy. TCRdb's copy holds only in-frame clones and misses some; the assay was immunoSEQ multiplex PCR. This sample yields 20,000 to 30,000 clones, of which over 75% are seen a single time; 1% to 1.5% belongs to the top ten.

Sequenced here: lymph node tissue, sampled after IRX-2 immunotherapy. This receptor was identified in a human donor with breast cancer. The V gene is TRBV19, the J gene TRBJ2-4; 8 bases are shared with TRBD1. CDR3 DNA: TGTGCCAGTAGTATACCCCCGTGGCAGGGGGCCATTCAGTACTTC. Amino acids: CASSIPPWQGAIQYF.